Listed below are T cell receptor beta chains from one sample, sequenced in a study of T cells after yellow fever vaccination. Via MiXCR, TCRdb re-called the 5' RACE reads, giving one row per CDR3 protein. The profile covers around 300,000 distinct CDR3 sequences, with roughly 13% appearing a single time and roughly 0.5% taken by the ten largest. The sequenced sample was CD4+ T cells sorted from PBMCs, obtained 45 days after the yellow fever booster vaccination. The receptors shown here come from a man aged 30 to 45 who received the YFV17D yellow fever vaccine. CDR3s include the opening cysteine and the closing phenylalanine or tryptophan. The D gene is left open where the match is weak. Size values are once, few and many counts, or a class for expanded clones, and some rows have none.

few	TRBJ1-6	.	16	TRBV28	CASSPQRARAKSPLHF	TGTGCCAGCAGCCCCCAACGCGCCAGGGCGAAATCACCCCTCCACTTT
few	TRBJ2-7	TRBD2	14	TRBV7-3	CASSYLAGAGEQYF	TGTGCCAGCAGCTACCTAGCGGGAGCCGGCGAGCAGTACTTC
.	TRBJ2-5	.	15	TRBV18	CASSPPDSTRETQYF	TGTGCCAGCTCACCACCGGACAGTACCCGAGAGACCCAGTACTTC
few	TRBJ1-4	.	16	TRBV20-1	CSAHESGLREEEKLFF	TGCAGTGCACACGAATCGGGACTCCGGGAGGAAGAAAAACTGTTTTTT
.	TRBJ2-1	.	13	TRBV7-9	CASSLEGRDEQFF	TGTGCCAGCAGCTTAGAGGGGCGGGATGAGCAGTTCTTC
.	TRBJ1-5	TRBD1	15	TRBV6-1	CASRQITGGAQPQHF	TGTGCCAGCAGGCAGATTACAGGGGGCGCTCAGCCCCAGCATTTT
many	TRBJ2-2	.	11	TRBV12-3/TRBV12-4	CASSSAGELFF	TGTGCCAGCAGTTCGGCCGGGGAGCTGTTTTTT
.	TRBJ1-1	.	12	TRBV20-1	CSATSGFTEAFF	TGCAGTGCAACCTCAGGGTTCACTGAAGCTTTCTTT
few	TRBJ2-7	TRBD2	14	TRBV10-3	CAISGEAGVFEQYF	TGTGCCATCAGTGGGGAAGCGGGAGTGTTCGAGCAGTACTTC
many	TRBJ2-2	.	14	TRBV12-3/TRBV12-4	CASTNQLNTGELFF	TGTGCCAGCACCAACCAACTTAACACCGGGGAGCTGTTTTTT
.	TRBJ1-6	TRBD1	14	TRBV7-2	CASRLTGGASPLHF	TGTGCCAGCAGGTTGACAGGGGGGGCTTCACCCCTCCACTTT
.	TRBJ2-5	.	12	TRBV18	CASSPQKETQYF	TGTGCCAGCTCACCGCAGAAAGAGACCCAGTACTTC
many	TRBJ2-3	.	15	TRBV7-2	CASSLVGGSTDTQYF	TGTGCCAGCAGCTTGGTTGGGGGTAGCACAGATACGCAGTATTTT
.	TRBJ2-3	.	13	TRBV15	CATSRDYRDTQYF	TGTGCCACCAGCAGAGATTATCGGGATACGCAGTATTTT
few	TRBJ2-5	.	14	TRBV6-2/TRBV6-3	CASSYGRLQETQYF	TGTGCCAGCAGTTACGGGCGACTACAAGAGACCCAGTACTTC
few	TRBJ2-5	.	14	TRBV20-1	CSAREVRGRETQYF	TGCAGTGCTAGAGAAGTTCGAGGAAGGGAGACCCAGTACTTC
few	TRBJ2-1	.	16	TRBV20-1	CSGGAGSTLRGDEQFF	TGCAGTGGGGGGGCGGGATCTACCCTAAGAGGAGATGAGCAGTTCTTC
.	TRBJ1-5	.	15	TRBV23-1	CASSPRPAGNQPQHF	TGCGCCAGCAGTCCGCGACCCGCCGGCAATCAGCCCCAGCATTTT
.	TRBJ2-7	TRBD2	15	TRBV7-2	CASSLDRGSVYEQYF	TGTGCCAGCAGCTTAGATCGCGGGAGCGTGTACGAGCAGTACTTC
.	TRBJ1-5	.	13	TRBV20-1	CSALDGGNQPQHF	TGCAGTGCACTGGACGGAGGCAATCAGCCCCAGCATTTT
.	TRBJ2-1	.	14	TRBV12-3/TRBV12-4	CASSFTGGSNEQFF	TGTGCCAGCAGTTTCACCGGAGGGAGCAATGAGCAGTTCTTC
many	TRBJ2-5	TRBD2	11	TRBV29-1	CSLGEGETQYF	TGCAGCCTAGGGGAGGGGGAGACCCAGTACTTC
few	TRBJ2-5	.	20	TRBV11-1	CASSLWIPVTLLGPGETQYF	TGTGCCAGCAGCTTGTGGATACCCGTTACTCTTCTAGGACCCGGGGAGACCCAGTACTTC
.	TRBJ2-1	TRBD2	18	TRBV7-6	CASSLGSWVAGTYNEQFF	TGTGCCAGCAGCTTAGGGTCTTGGGTAGCGGGGACCTACAATGAGCAGTTCTTC
.	TRBJ2-3	TRBD2	16	TRBV9	CASSVGGLATGNTQYF	TGTGCCAGCAGCGTAGGGGGACTAGCGACGGGGAATACGCAGTATTTT
.	TRBJ1-5	TRBD1	17	TRBV7-8	CASSRGQGRYSNQPQHF	TGTGCCAGCAGCCGAGGACAGGGAAGATATAGCAATCAGCCCCAGCATTTT
.	TRBJ2-5	TRBD2	15	TRBV10-3	CAIRPGLAVQETQYF	TGTGCCATCAGACCGGGACTAGCGGTTCAAGAGACCCAGTACTTC
few	TRBJ2-7	TRBD1	14	TRBV12-3/TRBV12-4	CASTRDRFGYEQYF	TGTGCCAGCACCCGGGACAGGTTCGGCTACGAGCAGTACTTC